A selection of T cell receptor beta chains follows, all from one sample in a study of glioma-infiltrating T cells. A single record per CDR3 protein comes from TCRdb applying MiXCR to the multiplex PCR reads. The sample comprises more than 85,000 distinct CDR3 sequences, less than 30% of which are singletons, and about 30% rests with the top ten. Material: glioma tissue, nonneoplastic brain tissue, or PBMCs (not recorded which). These receptors were collected from a human donor with low-grade glioma or glioblastoma, undergoing nonglioma brain surgery, or in good health (not recorded which). Each CDR3 is given with its conserved first and last residue. The D gene is left open where the match is weak. Clone size is stated in some rows and not others, as once, few, many or a class when expanded.

j_call clone_size d_call v_call cdr3_aa cdr3_nt
TRBJ1-2 many TRBD1 TRBV18 CASSSQTGGYTF TGTGCCAGCTCATCACAGACAGGGGGCTACACCTTC
TRBJ1-1 - - TRBV19 CASSIARSYEAFF TGTGCCAGTAGTATAGCTCGGAGCTATGAAGCTTTCTTT
TRBJ1-1 - - TRBV6-6 CASRGRAGYTEAFF TGTGCCAGCAGAGGACGGGCGGGCTACACTGAAGCTTTCTTT
TRBJ1-6 many - TRBV7-3 CASSLTTGGSLYNSPLHF TGTGCCAGCAGCTTGACTACGGGGGGGTCGCTTTATAATTCACCCCTCCACTTT
TRBJ2-3 - TRBD1 TRBV20-1 CSARQGATDTKYF TGCAGTGCCAGACAGGGGGCAACAGATACGAAATATTTT
TRBJ2-5 many TRBD1 TRBV18 CASSPPGQGIQETQYF TGTGCCAGCTCACCGCCGGGACAGGGGATACAAGAGACCCAGTACTTC
TRBJ1-1 many - TRBV29-1 CSAHRGGLNTEAFF TGCAGCGCCCACCGCGGTGGCCTTAACACTGAAGCTTTCTTT
TRBJ2-5 - - TRBV20-1 CSATLRIGRGETQCF TGCAGTGCTACACTCCGAATTGGTAGGGGAGAGACCCAGTGCTTC
TRBJ1-1 - - TRBV11-2 CASSLVLQMNTEAFF TGTGCCAGCAGCTTAGTTCTGCAGATGAACACTGAAGCTTTCTTT
TRBJ1-2 many TRBD1 TRBV18 CASSETGNPGDGYTF TGTGCCAGCTCAGAGACAGGGAATCCAGGTGATGGCTACACCTTC
TRBJ2-7 many - TRBV4-2 CASSETGKGPYEQYF TGTGCCAGCAGTGAAACAGGCAAGGGCCCCTACGAGCAGTACTTC
TRBJ1-1 many - TRBV27 CASSLSSGTTEAFF TGTGCCAGCAGTTTATCGTCGGGAACCACTGAAGCTTTCTTT
TRBJ2-3 many TRBD2 TRBV29-1 CSVPRTSTSTDTQYF TGCAGCGTTCCGCGGACTAGCACGAGCACAGATACGCAGTATTTT
TRBJ2-3 few - TRBV4-2 CASSQPGWDTQYF TGTGCCAGCAGCCAACCGGGGTGGGATACGCAGTATTTT
TRBJ2-1 many - TRBV19 CASCLRNEQFF TGTGCCAGCTGCTTGAGAAATGAGCAGTTCTTC
TRBJ1-1 many TRBD1 TRBV5-1 CASSLEGAKVEAFF TGCGCCAGCAGCTTGGAGGGGGCGAAGGTTGAAGCTTTCTTT
TRBJ1-1 many TRBD1 TRBV7-9 CASSFRDRGLNTEAFF TGTGCCAGCAGCTTTAGGGACAGGGGGCTGAACACTGAAGCTTTCTTT
TRBJ1-4 many - TRBV10-3 CAISDGLPTENEKLFF TGTGCCATCAGTGATGGACTCCCAACTGAAAATGAAAAACTGTTTTTT
TRBJ2-7 many TRBD1 TRBV11-3 CASSLETGGSYEQYF TGTGCCAGCAGCCTCGAGACAGGGGGCTCCTACGAGCAGTACTTC
TRBJ2-7 many - TRBV20-1 CSSRLPPTYEQYF TGCAGTTCCCGACTCCCCCCGACCTACGAGCAGTACTTC
TRBJ2-7 many TRBD1 TRBV7-6 CASSFGQAAYEQYF TGTGCCAGCAGCTTCGGACAGGCCGCCTACGAGCAGTACTTC
TRBJ1-2 many TRBD1 TRBV30 CAWRRTGSNYGYTF TGTGCCTGGAGAAGGACAGGATCTAACTATGGCTACACCTTC
TRBJ1-1 medium-sized - TRBV27 CASIQNTEAFF TGTGCCAGCATACAGAACACTGAAGCTTTCTTT
TRBJ1-2 many - TRBV7-6 CASSSGALSAEGYTF TGTGCCAGCAGCTCGGGGGCCCTCTCCGCGGAAGGCTACACCTTC
TRBJ2-5 many TRBD2 TRBV20-1 CSTYGLAGEETQYF TGCAGTACCTACGGACTAGCGGGAGAAGAGACCCAGTACTTC
TRBJ2-3 - TRBD2 TRBV3-1 CASSQGLITDMQYF TGTGCCAGCAGCCAGGGACTAATCACAGATATGCAGTATTTT
TRBJ2-7 many - TRBV7-2 CASSSGQLYEQYF TGTGCCAGCAGCTCTGGACAGCTCTACGAGCAGTACTTC
TRBJ1-5 many TRBD1 TRBV28 CASRPTGTGNQPQHF TGTGCCAGCAGGCCGACCGGGACAGGTAATCAGCCCCAGCATTTT
TRBJ2-1 many TRBD2 TRBV7-2 CASSLAVSGSSYNEQFF TGTGCCAGCAGCTTAGCGGTTAGCGGGAGCAGCTACAATGAGCAGTTCTTC
TRBJ1-5 once - TRBV7-2 CARSQGGRSDKPQHF TGTGCCAGAAGCCAGGGAGGCAGGTCCGATAAGCCCCAGCATTTT
TRBJ2-1 few TRBD2 TRBV5-4 CASSSLAGGSGSYNEQFF TGTGCCAGCAGCTCACTAGCGGGAGGGTCTGGGTCCTACAATGAGCAGTTCTTC
TRBJ1-2 few - TRBV7-9 CAILKGGDGYTF TGTGCCATTTTAAAAGGGGGGGATGGCTACACCTTC
TRBJ1-2 few TRBD1 TRBV11-3 CASSQGQGLSF TGTGCCAGCAGCCAGGGACAGGGGCTTTCCTTC